This passage covers 5 T cell receptor beta chains from one sample sequenced in a study of response to subunit inactivated influenza vaccine. TCRdb itself ran the RT-PCR reads through MiXCR, one entry per CDR3 protein. The table shows around 750,000 distinct CDR3 sequences, with around 21% occurring only once. The specimen comprised PBMCs from blood, sampled roughly 5 days after vaccination. Every receptor here comes from a man in his forties or fifties who received an inactivated influenza vaccine.

The rearrangement uses TRBV29-1 and TRBJ1-1; unclear D gene. In germline, CDR1 is SQVTM, CDR2 ANQGSEA. The ends were cut back, 7 bases at V and 1 base at J, with 7 bases in the middle. The CDR3 sequence is 11 residues long. In DNA form, the CDR3 reads TGCAGCGCGGGAGAGAACACTGAAGCTTTCTTT. Translation: CSAGENTEAFF.

The chain carries TRBV7-2 and TRBJ1-6, with TRBD1 matching over 7 bases. Germline V gives CDR1 SGHTA, CDR2 FQGNSA. With V trimmed by 5 bases and J by 8 bases, 6 bases remained unmatched. The CDR3 runs to 14 residues. The CDR3: CASSPGQVDSPLHF. The CDR3 DNA sequence: TGTGCCAGCAGCCCCGGACAGGTGGATTCACCCCTCCACTTT.

The table lists this clonotype with many counts. The rearrangement joins TRBV29-1 to TRBJ2-7, with 14 bases fitting TRBD2. Germline CDR1 is SQVTM and CDR2 is ANQGSEA. The V segment lost 5 bases and the J segment 3 bases; nucleotides outside the gene matches: 3. The CDR3 runs to 14 residues. CDR3 sequence (DNA): TGCAGCGTTTCGGGGACTAGCGGGAGCTACGAGCAGTACTTC. Amino acid sequence: CSVSGTSGSYEQYF.

The chain links TRBV20-1 to TRBJ2-3; 7 nucleotides align to TRBD1. The CDR3 has 13 amino acids. Germline V gene data show CDR1 as DFQATT and CDR2 as SNEGSKA (reference sequence). Trimming at V came to 4 bases and at J to 5 bases, leaving 6 bases not matched to a gene. CDR3 coding DNA: TGCAGTGCTATCGACAGGGCTGGAGATACGCAGTATTTT. Its translation: CSAIDRAGDTQYF.

The rearrangement uses TRBV7-9 and TRBJ2-1; TRBD2 aligns across 7 bases. The CDR3 has 15 residues. The germline V gene has CDR1 SEHNR and CDR2 FQNEAQ (reference sequence). Losses at the gene ends were 0 bases for V and 8 bases for J; bases not matched to a gene: 7. In nucleotides, the CDR3 is TGTGCCAGCAGCTTAGCATCCGGGGGGATCGATGAGCAGTTCTTC. Protein product: CASSLASGGIDEQFF.